This TCR beta chain is from a study of T cell responses to AZD1222 COVID-19 vaccine. General study results and limits: Sampling captured repertoires only after the peak T cell response. Among vaccine-associated CD4 TCRs, coverage spanned spike, with dominance at 160-218 and 743-854.

The germline V gene has CDR1 MGHRA and CDR2 YSYEKL. There are 16 residues in the CDR3. With 5 bases clipped from V and 4 bases from J, the junction kept 13 bases outside the gene matches. The table lists this clone with a few counts. Its antigen is undetermined. Clones were read by immunoSEQ multiplex PCR, and TCRdb kept only the in-frame ones, dropping some. The data show more than 85,000 clones, with about 87% seen just once and 16% held by the top ten. The specimen was peripheral blood, collected on day 0 of AZD1222 vaccination. This sequence joins TRBV4-1 and TRBJ2-7; 8 bases align to TRBD1. The sequence was obtained from an adult in good health. The chain's CDR3 is CASSVRQGPGMYEQYF. The CDR3 DNA reads as TGCGCCAGCAGCGTTCGACAGGGGCCGGGAATGTACGAGCAGTACTTC.